The rows below give T cell receptor beta chains drawn from one sample of a study of tumor-infiltrating lymphocytes in localized non-small cell lung cancer. Here immunoSEQ multiplex PCR was the method, and the copy in TCRdb shows in-frame clones only, minus some. The sample yields roughly 9,200 clones, over 75% seen once. Input material: uninvolved lung tissue not adjacent to the tumor. These receptors were obtained from a human donor with non-small cell lung cancer. The CDR3 runs from the conserved cysteine through the conserved F or W. The order of the fields is V gene, J gene, D gene, clone size, CDR3 length, CDR3 DNA, CDR3 protein. D genes are given only for firm matches. Not all rows give a size; the values are once, few, many and, for expanded clones, a class.

TRBV7-2	TRBJ2-7	TRBD2	.	14	TGTGCCAGCAGCTTAGTTGCGGGAGGATCCGAGCAGTACTTC	CASSLVAGGSEQYF
TRBV30	TRBJ2-1	.	few	12	TGTGCCTGGAGTAGGGCATATTTTGAGCAGTTCTTC	CAWSRAYFEQFF
TRBV29-1	TRBJ2-1	TRBD1	.	16	TGCAGCGTTGATTCCCTTTTAGGGACAGGCGCCAATGAGCAGTTCTTC	CSVDSLLGTGANEQFF
TRBV28	TRBJ2-2	.	once	12	TGTGCCAGCAGTTCGAACACCGGGGAGCTGTTTTTT	CASSSNTGELFF
TRBV6-4	TRBJ1-4	.	.	18	TGTGCCAGCAGTGACTGCCGGTCCACGGGGACGGATAATGAAAAACTGTTTTTT	CASSDCRSTGTDNEKLFF
TRBV7-2	TRBJ1-1	TRBD1	.	16	TGTGCCAGCAGCTTAGCGACAGGGGTAGCAATAACTGAAGCTTTCTTT	CASSLATGVAITEAFF
TRBV10-3	TRBJ1-4	.	.	13	TGTGCCATCAGTGAACGGGCCAGTGAAAAACTGTTTTTT	CAISERASEKLFF
TRBV29-1	TRBJ1-2	TRBD1	.	13	TGCAGCGTGGGGACAGGGGCTTCCTATGGCTACACCTTC	CSVGTGASYGYTF
TRBV6-5	TRBJ2-1	.	once	13	TGTGCCAGCAGTTACGAGTTCGGGCGGGAGCAGTTCTTC	CASSYEFGREQFF
TRBV6-6	TRBJ2-7	.	.	15	TGTGCCAGCAGGACCGCTTTCGCAGGTACCTACGAGCAGTACTTC	CASRTAFAGTYEQYF
TRBV15	TRBJ1-4	.	.	17	TGTGCCACCAGCAGGGGGGTACAGGCCGGCGGCGATGAAAAACTGTTTTTT	CATSRGVQAGGDEKLFF
TRBV2	TRBJ2-7	.	.	14	TGTGCCAGCAGTGATATCATTACAGCCTACGAGCAGTACTTC	CASSDIITAYEQYF
TRBV7-8	TRBJ1-1	.	.	15	TGTGCCAGCAGCTCCCTAAGTCAGCGGAACACTGAAGCTTTCTTT	CASSSLSQRNTEAFF
TRBV6-5	TRBJ2-7	TRBD1	.	13	TGTGCCACCTACGGGACAGGGGGCTACGAGCAGTACTTC	CATYGTGGYEQYF
TRBV2	TRBJ1-1	.	.	13	TGTGCCAGCAGTGAATTGCCTAACACTGAAGCTTTCTTT	CASSELPNTEAFF
TRBV7-2	TRBJ1-5	.	.	16	TGTGCCAGCAGCCCCGGGGCGGGCGTTAGGAATCAGCCCCAGCATTTT	CASSPGAGVRNQPQHF
TRBV15	TRBJ1-1	.	.	18	TGTGCCACCAGCGGGGGGCGGGGAACCGGTTCGGGGAACACTGAAGCTTTCTTT	CATSGGRGTGSGNTEAFF
TRBV27	TRBJ2-1	TRBD2	.	15	TGTGCCAGCATCCTTAGCGGGAGAAGCAACAATGAGCAGTTCTTC	CASILSGRSNNEQFF
TRBV11-2	TRBJ1-1	.	.	14	TGTGCCAGCAGCTTAGGAGGGGAGGGGACTGAAGCTTTCTTT	CASSLGGEGTEAFF
TRBV19	TRBJ1-1	TRBD1	.	15	TGTGCCAGTAGTAAGGAGGGGGCCATGAACACTGAAGCTTTCTTT	CASSKEGAMNTEAFF
TRBV7-2	TRBJ2-1	TRBD2	.	17	TGTGCCAGCAGCCCCCGGCTAGCGGGAGAGTTGTTCAATGAGCAGTTCTTC	CASSPRLAGELFNEQFF
TRBV5-1	TRBJ1-5	.	.	13	TGCGCCAGCAGTCATGGGGAAGGGCAGCCCCAGCATTTT	CASSHGEGQPQHF
TRBV2	TRBJ2-7	.	.	15	TGTGCCAGCAGTGAAGTGGGTTATAGCGCCTACGAGCAGTACTTC	CASSEVGYSAYEQYF
TRBV6-1	TRBJ2-1	.	.	11	TGTGCCAGCAGTGTGTACAATGAGCAGTTCTTC	CASSVYNEQFF
TRBV7-8	TRBJ2-5	TRBD2	.	16	TGTGCCAGCAGCACAGGACTAGCGGTGCTCCAAGAGACCCAGTACTTC	CASSTGLAVLQETQYF
TRBV9	TRBJ1-1	TRBD1	.	13	TGTGCCAGCAGCGTAGAGGACAGGAAAAAAGCTTTCTTT	CASSVEDRKKAFF
TRBV7-2	TRBJ1-2	.	.	14	TGTGCCAGCAGCGCCGGGACTTCGAACTATGGCTACACCTTC	CASSAGTSNYGYTF